Given below is one TCR beta chain in context. The data are from a study of blood T cells in healthy people across ages. It was with a sample-barcoded 5' primer and a J-beta primer mix that a second PCR of roughly 6 to 12 cycles was run. TCRdb reanalysed the 5' RACE reads using MiXCR and keeps one entry per CDR3 protein. The sample yields about 1 million distinct CDR3 sequences, approximately 25% seen once. The sample was also linked to a second study, of T cells of mothers and their children.

This receptor was identified in a girl aged 2-10 years in good health. Sequenced sample: blood.

The CDR3 bases are TGTGCCAGCAGTGATGGCTCTGTGGGGGCCGGGGAGCTGTTTTTT. It is translated as CASSDGSVGAGELFF. This chain connects TRBV6-1 to TRBJ2-2; either TRBD1 or TRBD2 may fit D (5 bases each). This CDR3 spans 15 amino acids. Deletions cut 3 bases from V and 6 bases from J, with 14 bases between. CDR1 and CDR2 from the germline V gene are MNHNS and SASEGT.